This entry describes one T cell receptor beta chain. Its antigen is currently not known. No quality values exist for individual bases; no much larger clone is one base distant. The CDR3 sequence holds 16 residues, the cysteine and phenylalanine included. Of the read, only the CDR3 DNA is kept; its 48 bases are in frame from base 1. The germline V gene (reference sequence) gives CDR1 as SEHNR and CDR2 as FQNEAQ. Trimming takes 1 base from V and 5 bases from J, and the germline ends sit 18 bases apart. Ficoll-Paque density gradient centrifugation was the method used to isolate PBMCs. This sample was sequenced with an Illumina NovaSeq 6000. TCRalpha and TCRbeta cDNA libraries were built by 5'RACE with constant-segment primers, adding sample barcodes and unique molecular identifiers. RNA was extracted from every sample with Trizol reagent. Amplification of the libraries took two PCR steps, and the second step added a second sample barcode plus Illumina TruSeq adapters. Libraries were sequenced on an Illumina NovaSeq with 2 x 150 bp paired-end reads. Turning to the authors' computational methods: With migec v1.2.7, reads were demultiplexed and then collapsed into UMI-guided consensus sequences. Using mixcr v2.1.11, UMI consensuses were aligned to TRA and TRB V and J templates and then assembled into clonotypes. A clonotype was counted as expanded or contracted only when both edgeR and NoisET called the clonotype significant, with the noise models trained on biological replicates. For edgeR calls, the cutoffs were a false discovery rate-adjusted p below 0.01 and a log2 fold-change threshold of 1. PCA with hierarchical clustering of max-normalized trajectories of the 1000 most abundant clonotypes was used as exploratory dynamics analysis. The CD4 or CD8 phenotype of responding clones was assigned using the separately sequenced CD4+ and CD8+ repertoires. TCRdb trimmed public reads at Q25 via fastp, called clones via MiXCR and kept in-frame beta chains. Rows with one shared CDR3 protein collapse into an entry with the most common genes and DNA. TCRdb's processing, not the study's, gives the V and J calls here. Within this sample are under 250,000 distinct CDR3 sequences, with 27% of them counted one time only. The ten largest account for around 10% of the sample.

This sample stems from a study of T-cell memory formation after mild COVID-19 (dated by TCRdb to about 2021). At the level of the whole study: TCR sequence clusters from the two donors were found to be largely donor specific. The cohort comprised two young, previously healthy adult volunteers, one female and one male. T-cell clones expanding and contracting after mild COVID-19 in two donors were tracked by longitudinal TCRalpha and TCRbeta repertoire sequencing. Paper-wide results and their limitations: Clones contracting from day 15 to 85 had balanced CD4/CD8 phenotypes, while a second wave expanding from day 15 to 37 was biased towards CD4+. Only two mild cases were covered by the study, and larger cohorts that include severe cases with pre-infection samples were considered necessary. Some responding clones were detected in pre-infection memory, suggesting pre-existing cross-reactive memory T cells joined the SARS-CoV-2 response. SARS-CoV-2 specificity of the second-wave clones peaking on day 37 was not confirmed. Contracting CD4+ clones were found mainly in CM and EM memory subsets, while CD8+ clones were enriched in EMRA.

The chain is assembled from TRBV7-9 and TRBJ2-7; a weak D assignment points to TRBD2 (6 bases agree). The sequence was collected from an adult woman who had mild COVID-19 (a few samples of this study predate the infection). The sample titles of this study are shuffled in the database, so cell type and time point are left out; the donor was told from shared clones. The sequenced sample was PBMCs or a T cell subset sorted from them (not recorded which). The CDR3 protein: CASSLVGLLPLDEQYF. Here is the DNA: TGTGCCAGCAGCTTAGTGGGACTCCTACCATTGGACGAGCAGTACTTC.